Sequencing of this T cell receptor beta chain was carried out in a study of blood T cell repertoires in COVID-19. Trimming took 0 bases from V and 4 from J, leaving 23 bases between them. Germline CDR1 MRHNA, CDR2 SNTAGT. This CDR3 spans 19 amino acids. TCRdb keeps only in-frame clones here, not all; method: immunoSEQ multiplex PCR. The sample has 65,000 to 75,000 clones, roughly 90% seen once; the top ten hold approximately 4.7%. The sample holds one count of this clone. Input material: peripheral blood. The chain joins TRBV6-4 to TRBJ2-3; TRBD2 is a possible D gene (5 bases). The receptor comes from a man aged 50 to 59 with active COVID-19. DNA for the CDR3: TGTGCCAGCAGTGACTCTGGGTCGAGAGAGGGTGGTCTCGCAGATACGCAGTATTTT. Protein product: CASSDSGSREGGLADTQYF.